This T cell receptor (beta chain) was recorded in a study of cytomegalovirus exposure and HLA in healthy donors. Study-level information: Researchers previously reported finding 90 million to 120 million unique TCR beta sequences from roughly 170 million T cells. Study-level points and caveats: CMV serostatus was the only recorded immune exposure for donors. TCR association rates varied by HLA locus in a later analysis, with DRB1 highest and HLA-C lowest. The study listed 164 cytomegalovirus-associated TCR beta chains.

Vbeta (60) and Jbeta (13) primers were used in the PCR. Profiled with immunoSEQ multiplex PCR; TCRdb holds only in-frame clones, not every one. The sample includes about 98,000 clones, roughly two thirds of them seen just once. This clone appeared a single time. Antigen specificity is unknown. The CDR3 is 15 residues long. Deletions cut 5 bases from V and 4 bases from J, with 17 bases between. CDR1 and CDR2 from the germline V gene are SNHLY and FYNNEI. The sequenced sample was PBMCs. This sequence joins TRBV2 and TRBJ2-5; D is perhaps TRBD1 (6 bases). The source of this sequence is a female donor in good health and CMV-seronegative. DNA of the CDR3: TGTGCCAGCAGTCTCCAGGGGACGGCTGGAGAGACCCAGTACTTC. It encodes CASSLQGTAGETQYF.